This entry is about one T cell receptor beta chain. Its matching antigen is unknown. The data were produced by immunoSEQ multiplex PCR, yet TCRdb's version contains in-frame clones alone and is incomplete. The sample lists 84,000 or so clones, 85% to 90% occurring once. Per germline, CDR1 SNHLY and CDR2 FYNNEI. The CDR3 length is 12 residues. Trimming removed 5 bases from V and 5 bases from J, with 10 bases in between. This sample was included in a study of identifying expanded T cells in peripheral blood. Study-wide findings and caveats: Variance in clone template counts between approximately two-week samples significantly increased with total template count across all healthy donors.

The specimen sequenced was blood. The chain recombines TRBV2 with TRBJ2-7; D is uncertain. The sequence derives from a person aged 18 to 75 in good health. CDR3 amino acids: CASSSQTNEQYF. The CDR3 nucleotides are TGTGCCAGCAGTTCTCAGACCAACGAGCAGTACTTC.